Below, 29 T cell receptor beta chains from the same sample are listed, as sequenced in a study of blood T cell repertoires in COVID-19. Assay: immunoSEQ multiplex PCR; the TCRdb copy retains only in-frame clones and omits some. Of 140,000 to 150,000 clones in the sample, 65% to 90% were seen once. What was sequenced was peripheral blood. Receptor source: a human donor in a cohort sampled during active COVID-19.

V is TRBV18 and J is TRBJ2-7; 8 nucleotides line up with TRBD1. Per the germline V gene, CDR1 is KGHSH and CDR2 is LQKENI. V dropped 5 bases and J dropped 1; count of bases not matched to a gene: 4. This CDR3 spans 14 amino acids. The DNA of the CDR3 is TGTGCCAGCTCATCTGACAGGGGATCCTACGAGCAGTACTTC. The encoded protein is CASSSDRGSYEQYF.

This clone has only a few counts. Other nucleotide sequences in the sample specify the same CDR3. The chain is built from TRBV28 and TRBJ2-7; 12 bases agree with TRBD2. The CDR3 contains 16 residues. The ends lost 6 bases at V and 4 bases at J; junction bases unmatched: 10. Looked up from germline, CDR1 is MDHEN and CDR2 is SYDVKM. The CDR3 DNA reads TGTGCCAGCAGGTCTACTAGCGGGGGGACCCTTTACGAGCAGTACTTC. Translation gives CASRSTSGGTLYEQYF.

V usage is TRBV9 and J usage is TRBJ1-2; 8 bases align to TRBD1. Losses at the gene ends were 4 bases for V and 4 bases for J; bases not matched to a gene: 6. CDR1 SGDLS and CDR2 YYNGEE come from the germline V gene. This CDR3 region has 14 residues. The chain's CDR3 is CASSPGQGFYGYTF. Written as DNA, the CDR3 is TGTGCCAGCAGCCCAGGACAGGGCTTCTATGGCTACACCTTC.

In this sample, this clone turned up once. This chain uses TRBV9 with TRBJ1-1; no firm D call. V dropped 5 bases and J dropped 0 bases, with 11 bases sitting between them. The CDR3 has 14 amino acids. The germline V gene encodes CDR1 SGDLS and CDR2 YYNGEE. CDR3 coding DNA: TGTGCCAGCAGGGAGGTGATCATGAACACTGAAGCTTTCTTT. It encodes CASREVIMNTEAFF.

This clone was seen only once. The V gene is TRBV28, the J gene TRBJ1-3; D is unresolved. Trimming stripped 3 bases from V and 4 bases from J, with 13 bases between. The CDR3 consists of 15 residues. In germline, CDR1 is MDHEN, CDR2 SYDVKM. This CDR3 is CASSLSYPRGNTIYF. For the CDR3, the DNA is TGTGCCAGCAGTTTGTCGTACCCCAGGGGAAACACCATATATTTT.

This clone was seen a few times. The chain is built from TRBV7-2 and TRBJ1-6; 7 bases agree with TRBD1. CDR1 and CDR2 from the germline V gene are SGHTA and FQGNSA. CDR3 length equals 15 residues. J gave up 13 bases and V 4 bases, and 13 bases lay outside the gene matches. The CDR3 coding sequence is TGTGCCAGCAGCTCCTACAGGGGCCAAAATCGTCCCCTCCACTTT. Amino acid sequence: CASSSYRGQNRPLHF.

The V call is TRBV4-3, the J call TRBJ2-1, with a tentative D call TRBD2 (7 bases). This CDR3 region has 16 residues. Germline CDR1 reads LGHNA; CDR2 reads YSLEER. Trimming took 0 bases from V and 7 from J, leaving 16 bases between them. The CDR3, as DNA: TGCGCCAGCAGCCAAGACCAGGGGCGGGGGAAGAATGAGCAGTTCTTC. As protein: CASSQDQGRGKNEQFF.

CDR3 nucleotides: TGCGCCAGCAGCTCCGGGACAGCCAATCAGCCCCAGCATTTT. Amino acid sequence: CASSSGTANQPQHF. The V gene is TRBV5-1, the J gene TRBJ1-5; 7 bases agree with TRBD1. Per the germline V gene, CDR1 is SGHRS and CDR2 is YFSETQ. This CDR3 is 14 amino acids long. Trimming took 3 bases from V and 3 from J; bases not matched to a gene: 3.

The chain couples TRBV19 to TRBJ2-7; tentative D call: TRBD2 (6 bases). Trimming cost V 2 bases and J 0 bases, with 14 bases left between them. The CDR3 is made up of 16 amino acids. Germline V gene lookup returns CDR1 LNHDA and CDR2 SQIVND (reference sequence). CDR3 sequence: CASSIRDFHDSYEQYF. In nucleotides, the CDR3 is TGTGCCAGTAGTATAAGGGACTTTCACGACTCCTACGAGCAGTACTTC. Full variable domain (rest looked up from reference TRBV19 and TRBJ2-7): DGGITQSPKYLFRKEGQNVTLSCEQNLNHDAMYWYRQDPGQGLRLIYYSQIVNDFQKGDIAEGYSVSREKKESFPLTVTSAQKNPTAFYLCASSIRDFHDSYEQYFGPGTRLTVT.

Only a few counts were recorded for this clone. This chain joins TRBV19 and TRBJ2-1; 11 nucleotides line up with TRBD2. Germline assignment: CDR1 LNHDA and CDR2 SQIVND (reference sequence). The V segment lost 3 bases and the J segment 7 bases; nucleotides outside the gene matches: 8. The CDR3 is 16 residues long. The CDR3 is CASSILAGGKENEQFF. CDR3 nucleotides: TGTGCCAGTAGTATTCTAGCGGGGGGCAAAGAGAATGAGCAGTTCTTC.

This clone was observed a handful of times. The sample carries other DNA sequences with the same CDR3. The chain couples TRBV2 to TRBJ2-7; 7 nucleotides align to TRBD1. The V segment lost 5 bases and the J segment 0 bases; nucleotides outside the gene matches: 1. CDR1 SNHLY and CDR2 FYNNEI come from the germline V gene. The CDR3 covers 13 residues. CDR3: CASSRQGSYEQYF. As DNA, the CDR3 is TGTGCCAGCAGTAGACAGGGCTCCTACGAGCAGTACTTC.

The chain couples TRBV9 to TRBJ1-3; TRBD1 agrees at 7 bases. Germline V gives CDR1 SGDLS, CDR2 YYNGEE. The CDR3 length is 14 residues. Trimming cost V 1 base and J 6 bases; bases outside gene matches: 4. This CDR3 reads CASSVSGGVNTIYF. The CDR3 coding sequence is TGTGCCAGCAGCGTATCAGGGGGTGTAAACACCATATATTTT.

The chain joins TRBV5-1 to TRBJ2-6; no definite D call. Germline V CDR1 and CDR2: SGHRS, YFSETQ. This CDR3 comprises 15 residues. Trimming shortened V by 0 bases and J by 0 bases, and 4 bases separated the two germline ends. The CDR3 region has the DNA TGCGCCAGCAGCTTGGACGGCTCTGGGGCCAACGTCCTGACTTTC. It yields the protein CASSLDGSGANVLTF.

V gene TRBV7-2 combines with J gene TRBJ1-3; 11 nucleotides align to TRBD1. With V trimmed by 5 bases and J by 2 bases, 5 bases remained unmatched. The CDR3 is 16 residues long. CDR1 is SGHTA, CDR2 FQGNSA, per germline. CDR3 in DNA: TGTGCCAGCAGCGTCGGACAGGGGGCGACTGGAAACACCATATATTTT. It translates to CASSVGQGATGNTIYF.

The rearrangement joins TRBV28 to TRBJ1-1, with 10 bases matching TRBD1. CDR1 is MDHEN and CDR2 is SYDVKM in the germline V gene. The V gene end was trimmed by 3 bases and the J gene end by 4 bases; junction bases not matched to a gene: 5. The CDR3 loop spans 15 amino acids. The CDR3: CASSFPGQGGTEAFF. CDR3 coding DNA: TGTGCCAGCAGTTTTCCCGGACAGGGGGGCACTGAAGCTTTCTTT.

This rearrangement joins TRBV11-2 to TRBJ1-3, with D perhaps matching TRBD1 (6 bases). V was shortened by 3 bases and J by 1 base, with 16 bases between the two germline ends. The germline gives CDR1 SGHAT, CDR2 FQNNGV. There are 17 residues in the CDR3. The CDR3 here is CASSFGGLSGSGNTIYF. The CDR3 region has the DNA TGTGCCAGCAGCTTTGGGGGCCTTTCAGGATCTGGAAACACCATATATTTT. Full variable domain (missing parts from reference TRBV11-2 and TRBJ1-3): EAGVAQSPRYKIIEKRQSVAFWCNPISGHATLYWYQQILGQGPKLLIQFQNNGVVDDSQLPKDRFSAERLKGVDSTLKIQPAKLEDSAVYLCASSFGGLSGSGNTIYFGEGSWLTVV.

This chain joins TRBV4-1 and TRBJ2-6; 9 positions match TRBD2. V was clipped by 1 base and J by 1 base; unmatched bases: 11. CDR3 length: 20 residues. Germline CDR1 and CDR2: MGHRA and YSYEKL. The CDR3: CASSQGRGSGRRSGANVLTF. CDR3 bases: TGCGCCAGCAGCCAAGGCCGAGGTAGCGGGAGAAGGTCTGGGGCCAACGTCCTGACTTTC.

This rearrangement joins TRBV5-1 to TRBJ2-5, with TRBD2 identical over 7 bases. Germline values: CDR1 SGHRS, CDR2 YFSETQ. The CDR3 length is 15 residues. Unmatched junction bases numbered 7, after V lost 2 bases and J lost 3 bases. DNA of the CDR3: TGCGCCAGCAGCTTTGGGGGGAGGGCCGAAGAGACCCAGTACTTC. It translates to CASSFGGRAEETQYF. Combining the CDR3 with reference TRBV5-1 and TRBJ2-5 gives the whole variable domain KAGVTQTPRYLIKTRGQQVTLSCSPISGHRSVSWYQQTPGQGLQFLFEYFSETQRNKGNFPGRFSGRQFSNSRSEMNVSTLELGDSALYLCASSFGGRAEETQYFGPGTRLLVL.

The V gene is TRBV6-1, the J gene TRBJ2-1; the D is unclear. The CDR3 contains 11 residues. Germline lookup yields CDR1 MNHNS and CDR2 SASEGT. The V end lost 1 base, the J end lost 8 bases, and 3 bases lay between the germline ends. Here the CDR3 DNA reads TGTGCCAGCAGTGAAGTCTATGAGCAGTTCTTC. Its protein is CASSEVYEQFF.

V usage is TRBV6-5 and J usage is TRBJ2-7; the match to TRBD2 covers 8 bases. Trimming removed 5 bases from V and 4 bases from J; junction bases left unmatched: 4. Germline CDR1 reads MNHEY; CDR2 reads SVGAGI. This CDR3 comprises 13 residues. In DNA form, the CDR3 reads TGTGCCAGCAGTCGGACTAGCAGGTACGAGCAGTACTTC. Translating it yields CASSRTSRYEQYF.

V gene TRBV12-1 combines with J gene TRBJ2-1; no DNA check was done on the table's D call, TRBD1. TRBV12-1 is a pseudogene segment. The CDR3 covers 15 residues. The CDR3 spells CASSLTGTGGNEQFF. In nucleotides, the CDR3 is TGTGCCAGCAGCCTCACCGGGACAGGGGGTAATGAGCAGTTCTTC.

CDR3 in DNA: TGTGCCAGCAGGTACAGGGGGCTAATGAACACTGAAGCTTTCTTT. This codes for CASRYRGLMNTEAFF. J is TRBJ1-1 and V is TRBV6-2 or TRBV6-3; 9 positions match TRBD1. Germline assignment: CDR1 MNHEY and CDR2 SVGEGT. The CDR3 has 15 amino acids. V shed 6 bases and J 0 bases; nucleotides not matched to a gene: 5.

This rearrangement joins TRBV6-5 to TRBJ2-3, with TRBD2 as a possible D gene (6 bases). CDR3 length: 14 residues. Germline V CDR1 and CDR2: MNHEY, SVGAGI. Deletions cut 7 bases from V and 0 bases from J, with 11 bases between. CDR3 in amino acids: CASKLAASTDTQYF. The CDR3 nucleotides are TGTGCCAGCAAACTAGCTGCTAGCACAGATACGCAGTATTTT.

The J gene is TRBJ1-4, the V gene TRBV6-5; D may be TRBD1 (6 bases). The length of the CDR3 is 11 residues. The germline V gene has CDR1 MNHEY and CDR2 SVGAGI. Between the trimmed V and J ends, which lost 6 bases and 13 bases, there was a span of 12 bases. The CDR3: CASRRQVALFF. The DNA of the CDR3 is TGTGCCAGCAGGAGACAGGTCGCACTGTTTTTT.

This rearrangement joins TRBV3-1 (or the pseudogene TRBV3-2) to TRBJ2-1; tentatively, D is TRBD2 (5 bases). The V gene lost 8 bases and the J gene lost 0 bases, with 5 bases spanning the gap. CDR3 length: 12 residues. Germline CDR1 and CDR2: LGHDT and YNNKEL (reference sequence). CDR3 sequence: CASGSSYNEQFF. The CDR3 nucleotides are TGTGCCAGCGGGAGCTCCTACAATGAGCAGTTCTTC.

The chain couples TRBV7-3 to TRBJ2-5; TRBD2 aligns across 9 bases. The CDR3 loop spans 14 amino acids. V lost 3 bases, J lost 4 bases, and 3 bases stayed unmatched. Looked up from germline, CDR1 is SGHTA and CDR2 is FQGTGA. The CDR3 sequence is CASSLRSGRETQYF. CDR3 in DNA: TGTGCCAGCAGCTTGCGTAGCGGGAGAGAGACCCAGTACTTC.

The V gene is TRBV13, the J gene TRBJ2-6; 8 bases map to TRBD1. The J segment lost 1 base and the V segment lost 4 bases, leaving 3 bases of the junction unmatched. Germline V gives CDR1 PRHDT, CDR2 FYEKMQ (reference sequence). CDR3 size: 16 residues. In nucleotides, the CDR3 is TGTGCCAGCAGCTCCACAGGGGGATCTGGGGCCAACGTCCTGACTTTC. Translation gives CASSSTGGSGANVLTF.

The gene calls are TRBV14 and TRBJ2-3, with D perhaps TRBD1 (6 bases). Trimming removed 5 bases from V and 4 bases from J, with 13 bases in between. This CDR3 region has 14 residues. The germline V gene encodes CDR1 SGHDN and CDR2 FVKESK. CDR3: CASSSRTAADTQYF. In DNA form, the CDR3 reads TGTGCCAGCAGCTCTCGGACAGCCGCAGATACGCAGTATTTT. Full variable domain (outside the CDR3, taken from reference TRBV14 and TRBJ2-3): EAGVTQFPSHSVIEKGQTVTLRCDPISGHDNLYWYRRVMGKEIKFLLHFVKESKQDESGMPNNRFLAERTGGTYSTLKVQPAELEDSGVYFCASSSRTAADTQYFGPGTRLTVL.

The chain combines TRBV9 with TRBJ1-5, with 7 bases identical to TRBD1. Germline loops: CDR1 SGDLS, CDR2 YYNGEE. This CDR3 contains 14 residues. The V gene end was trimmed by 0 bases and the J gene end by 6 bases; junction bases not matched to a gene: 3. The CDR3 is CASSVGQGSQPQHF. CDR3 in DNA: TGTGCCAGCAGCGTAGGACAGGGCAGTCAGCCCCAGCATTTT.